Below, 14 T cell receptor beta chains from the same sample are listed, as sequenced in a study of T cell repertoires in aging, cancer and after chemotherapy. Peripheral blood genomic DNA, not sorted cells or RNA, was the template. A mixed TRB-A/B primer pool amplified rearranged TRB by multiplex touch-down PCR. TCRdb independently ran MiXCR on the multiplex PCR reads; one entry per CDR3 protein. There are 2,000 to 2,500 distinct CDR3 sequences in the sample; 20% to 25% occur only once, and around 8% lies in the top ten. The sample consisted of blood. The source of these receptors is a human donor with a blood cancer.

Sample share makes this clonotype medium-sized (0.01 to 0.1%). The V call is TRBV5-6, the J call TRBJ2-7; D ambiguous. The CDR3 loop spans 13 amino acids. V lost 0 bases and J lost 2, with 6 bases in between. The V gene's germline CDR1 is SGHDT and CDR2 YYEEEE. CDR3 bases: TGTGCCAGCAGCTTGGGGACGACCTACGAGCAGTACTTC. Translating it yields CASSLGTTYEQYF.

This clonotype is a singleton in its sample. The chain recombines TRBV7-9 with TRBJ2-3; 10 bases are shared with TRBD1. The trim removed 6 bases at V and 6 bases at J, leaving 9 bases unmatched. Germline V lookup: CDR1 SEHNR, CDR2 FQNEAQ (reference sequence). This CDR3 has 15 residues. The CDR3 nucleotides read TGTGCCAGCAGACGAGCCGGGACAGGGGATGATACGCAGTATTTT. Amino acids: CASRRAGTGDDTQYF.

The gene calls are TRBV20-1 and TRBJ1-6, with D tentatively TRBD1 (5 bases). Germline lookup yields CDR1 DFQATT and CDR2 SNEGSKA (reference sequence). CDR3 size: 14 residues. The V gene lost 0 bases and the J gene lost 13 bases, with 16 bases spanning the gap. CDR3: CSARESKTAGPLHF. The CDR3 DNA reads as TGCAGTGCTAGAGAGAGTAAGACAGCCGGGCCCCTCCACTTT.

J is TRBJ2-7 and V is TRBV5-6; 9 positions agree with TRBD2. Trimming cost V 8 bases and J 0 bases; bases outside gene matches: 15. CDR1 and CDR2 (germline): SGHDT, YYEEEE. This CDR3 is 17 amino acids long. The CDR3 spells CASNWDSGSLSSYEQYF. The CDR3 coding sequence is TGTGCCAGTAACTGGGATAGCGGGAGCCTTAGCTCCTACGAGCAGTACTTC. Variable domain in full (rest from reference TRBV5-6 and TRBJ2-7): DAGVTQSPTHLIKTRGQQVTLRCSPKSGHDTVSWYQQALGQGPQFIFQYYEEEERQRGNFPDRFSGHQFPNYSSELNVNALLLGDSALYLCASNWDSGSLSSYEQYFGPGTRLTVT.

The rearrangement joins TRBV12-3 or TRBV12-4 to TRBJ2-3; D gene ambiguous. V lost 6 bases and J 4 bases, leaving 8 bases between the germline ends. This CDR3 is built from 12 residues. This CDR3 reads CASSRAADTQYF. CDR3 DNA sequence: TGTGCCAGCAGCCGAGCCGCAGATACGCAGTATTTT.

This clonotype is termed medium-sized. This chain links TRBV6-5 with TRBJ2-1; D is possibly TRBD1 (6 bases). The germline CDR1 and CDR2 sequences are MNHEY and SVGAGI. Trimming left V 6 bases short and J 8 bases short, with 23 bases between. The CDR3 has 16 amino acids. Here the CDR3 DNA reads TGTGCCAGCAGGCGTCAGGGGTATACTAGGGTCGATGAGCAGTTCTTC. Translating gives CASRRQGYTRVDEQFF.

This clonotype was observed a single time. This is likely a read error, given that the CDR3 carries no conserved phenylalanine or tryptophan at its end. The DNA is omitted, as the CDR3 cannot be located on it reliably, and the CDR3 follows TCRdb's listing. The chain recombines TRBV27 with TRBJ2-5; the table assigns TRBD1, which was not confirmed against the DNA. The V gene's germline CDR1 is MNHEY and CDR2 SMNVEV (reference sequence). From its first to its last residue, the CDR3 has 8 amino acids. CDR3 residues: CASSPPGP.

A few counts support this clonotype. This sequence joins TRBV7-2 and TRBJ2-7; D unresolved. This CDR3 has 13 amino acids. Germline loops: CDR1 SGHTA, CDR2 FQGNSA. Trimming left V 1 base short and J 9 bases short, with 13 bases between. The CDR3 protein is CASSLGVSTAQYF. CDR3 nucleotide sequence: TGTGCCAGCAGCTTAGGTGTGTCGACCGCGCAGTACTTC. Combining the CDR3 with reference TRBV7-2 and TRBJ2-7 gives the whole variable domain GAGVSQSPSNKVTEKGKDVELRCDPISGHTALYWYRQSLGQGLEFLIYFQGNSAPDKSGLPSDRFSAERTGGSVSTLTIQRTQQEDSAVYLCASSLGVSTAQYFGPGTRLTVT.

This clonotype is medium-sized. The CDR3 nucleotides read TGTGCCAGCAGTCCCCTGCCCGGGGAGCAAGGTACGCAGTATTTT. It encodes CASSPLPGEQGTQYF. The chain combines TRBV27 with TRBJ2-3, with D perhaps TRBD2 (5 bases). Trimming stripped 5 bases from V and 8 bases from J, with 20 bases between. CDR1 and CDR2 from the germline V gene are MNHEY and SMNVEV (reference sequence). The CDR3 extends over 15 amino acids.

By share of the sample, this clonotype is medium-sized (0.01 to 0.1%). The CDR3 coding sequence is TGTGCCAGCAGCTTGGAAGGGAGCGGGAGGGCCTACGGTGAGCAGTTCTTC. Its translation is CASSLEGSGRAYGEQFF. The genes are TRBV5-6 and TRBJ2-1; 10 nucleotides match TRBD2. V trimming: 0 bases; J trimming: 9 bases; junction bases outside the gene matches: 12. CDR3 size: 17 residues. CDR1 and CDR2 from the germline V gene are SGHDT and YYEEEE.

This clonotype is termed large. The chain recombines TRBV19 with TRBJ2-7; tentatively, D is TRBD2 (6 bases). Germline V gives CDR1 LNHDA, CDR2 SQIVND (reference sequence). Trimming stripped 5 bases from V and 4 bases from J, with 18 bases between. CDR3 length: 15 residues. CDR3 nucleotides: TGTGCCAGTAGTGCGACCCGGGACTGGCAATACGAGCAGTACTTC. This encodes CASSATRDWQYEQYF. The complete variable domain, with remaining parts taken from reference TRBV19 and TRBJ2-7, reads DGGITQSPKYLFRKEGQNVTLSCEQNLNHDAMYWYRQDPGQGLRLIYYSQIVNDFQKGDIAEGYSVSREKKESFPLTVTSAQKNPTAFYLCASSATRDWQYEQYFGPGTRLTVT.

The chain uses TRBV20-1 and TRBJ1-5; 9 positions agree with TRBD1. Germline V gene data show CDR1 as DFQATT and CDR2 as SNEGSKA (reference sequence). V gave up 3 bases and J gave up 6 bases; unmatched junction bases: 9. The CDR3 is made up of 15 amino acids. CDR3 nucleotide sequence: TGCAGTGCTAGGGAAAAACAGGGGGCTGGTCAGCCCCAGCATTTT. The encoded protein is CSAREKQGAGQPQHF.

The gene calls are TRBV5-1 and TRBJ1-1; D gene unclear. V was cut by 3 bases and J by 4 bases, with 7 bases left in between. The CDR3 contains 12 residues. CDR1 SGHRS and CDR2 YFSETQ come from the germline V gene. CDR3 amino acids: CASSSTGTEAFF. The CDR3 nucleotides read TGCGCCAGCAGCTCCACGGGCACTGAAGCTTTCTTT.

This clonotype is medium-sized in the sample. J is TRBJ2-7 and V is TRBV6-1, with 9 bases identical to TRBD1. Germline V lookup: CDR1 MNHNS, CDR2 SASEGT. The CDR3 extends over 16 amino acids. V was clipped by 8 bases and J by 3 bases; unmatched bases: 14. CDR3 amino acids: CASWGQGNPSFYEQYF. For the CDR3, the DNA is TGTGCCAGCTGGGGACAGGGTAATCCAAGTTTCTACGAGCAGTACTTC.